This T cell receptor (beta chain) is from a study of shared clonotypes between healthy human individuals. Whole-study context: Each donor contributed plates that comprised three CD4 naive, three CD4 memory, two CD8 naive and one CD8 memory.

Produced via immunoSEQ multiplex PCR; TCRdb's table is partial and in-frame only. Of about 1,900,000 clones detected, about 95% appear once; the ten largest clones hold less than 1.5%. It was CD45RO-negative cells, positively selected for CCR7, that made up naive CD8 cells, with terminally differentiated effector memory CD45RA+ cells excluded. Only Caucasian adults living in Nashville, Tennessee served as donors. As for this clone: Different DNA sequences within this sample yield the same CDR3.

Between the trimmed V and J ends, which lost 0 bases and 2 bases, there was a span of 14 bases. The CDR3 contains 16 residues. The germline V gene has CDR1 SGDLS and CDR2 YYNGEE. Sequences were obtained from naive CD8+ T cells sorted from blood. The receptor comes from a man aged 18 to 29 in good health. The genes are TRBV9 and TRBJ2-5; D is tentatively TRBD1 or TRBD2 (6 bases each). CDR3 amino acids: CASSVGGWGAQETQYF. CDR3 nucleotides: TGTGCCAGCAGCGTAGGTGGTTGGGGGGCTCAAGAGACCCAGTACTTC.